This T cell receptor (beta chain) was retrieved from a study of metastatic and nonmetastatic thyroid tumors. Background on the study: Across blood and tumor or nodule tissue, repertoires from malignant and benign thyroid patients were compared with one another.

General study points: Malignant tumors reportedly showed significantly higher TCR beta diversity than benign nodules in both blood and tumor.

Treatment of any kind had been given to no patient before thyroid surgery. The authors' processing: The authors used CDR3 differences across clinicopathological groups to build a distant-metastasis classifier for papillary thyroid cancer. TCRdb ran MiXCR on the PCR reads. These V and J calls derive from TCRdb rather than the authors' analysis. Among roughly 72,000 clones listed, around 19% were seen once. This clone was recorded at least ten times. Antigen: not known. The V and J ends lost 1 base and 6 bases, in that order; junction bases with no gene match: 2. Looked up from germline, CDR1 is SEHNR and CDR2 is FQNEAQ (reference sequence). There are 15 residues in the CDR3.

The clonotype comes from a female donor with papillary thyroid cancer or a benign thyroid nodule (not recorded which). Some clones in this sample may be carry-over from other donors' samples. Sequencing was done on a sample of blood. The V gene is TRBV7-9, the J gene TRBJ1-4, with 10 bases lining up with TRBD1. The CDR3 protein is CASSLGDRGYEKLFF. CDR3 sequence (DNA): TGTGCCAGCAGCTTAGGGGACAGGGGTTATGAAAAACTGTTTTTT. The complete variable domain, with remaining parts taken from reference TRBV7-9 and TRBJ1-4, reads DTGVSQNPRHKITKRGQNVTFRCDPISEHNRLYWYRQTLGQGPEFLTYFQNEAQLEKSRLLSDRFSAERPKGSFSTLEIQRTEQGDSAMYLCASSLGDRGYEKLFFGSGTQLSVL.